Listed below are T cell receptor beta chains from one sample, sequenced in a study of T cells in Graves' hyperthyroidism and ophthalmopathy. Each CDR3 protein gets one entry after TCRdb re-called the multiplex PCR reads with MiXCR. In the table there are roughly 300,000 distinct CDR3 sequences, roughly 20% of which are singletons. Sequencing was carried out using blood. These receptor sequences come from a woman aged 45-65 years with Graves' hyperthyroidism. Both conserved end residues are part of each CDR3. The size field is filled for only some rows; it gives once, few, many or a size class.

TRBV20-1,TRBJ2-1,-,CSARRPSSYNEQFF
TRBV6-2/TRBV6-3,TRBJ1-3,-,CASRPAVHYSGNTIYF
TRBV6-1,TRBJ1-1,many,CASRGAGAAFEAFF
TRBV4-1,TRBJ1-3,-,CASSQVFPSGNTIYF
TRBV7-3,TRBJ2-7,few,CASSPGWGSRHEQYF
TRBV6-1,TRBJ2-3,few,CASALKGADTQYF
TRBV20-1,TRBJ2-3,many,CSARDPSGGFTDTQYF
TRBV6-9,TRBJ1-2,-,CASSYPGGGGYTF
TRBV4-1,TRBJ2-5,few,CASSQGPRDSKETQYF
TRBV12-5,TRBJ1-5,-,CASGLTKTGTGGQPQHF
TRBV27,TRBJ1-3,-,CASSLTGTTGNTIYF
TRBV27,TRBJ2-3,-,CASSPGFEGLDTQYF
TRBV28,TRBJ1-5,-,CASSLPREHNQPQHF
TRBV12-3/TRBV12-4,TRBJ2-2,-,CASVGLDGGELFF
TRBV20-1,TRBJ2-1,few,CSASDSASGYNEQFF
TRBV6-1,TRBJ2-7,many,CASSAIRESHEQYF
TRBV5-4,TRBJ2-5,few,CASSRDGSAGETQYF
TRBV20-1,TRBJ2-3,many,CSARDHGTDTQYF
TRBV5-1,TRBJ2-7,many,CASSLDLLAGYEQYF
TRBV2,TRBJ2-1,few,CASSRRLAGGPLEQFF
TRBV11-2,TRBJ2-1,few,CASSFSPGTGNSYNEQFF
TRBV5-1,TRBJ2-1,many,CASSLAGAAPYNEQFF
TRBV20-1,TRBJ2-7,few,CSAGLAGVGYEQYF
TRBV11-3,TRBJ2-3,many,CASSTRGADGTDTQYF
TRBV4-1,TRBJ1-3,many,CASSQERTGSGNTIYF
TRBV18,TRBJ2-7,many,CASSPVRSYEQYF
TRBV28,TRBJ2-6,-,CASTFPGLSGANVLTF
TRBV6-1,TRBJ2-1,many,CASREQAGEYNEQFF
TRBV6-1,TRBJ2-2,-,CATNDEGTNLRAVFF
TRBV7-3,TRBJ2-3,-,CASSAAGGPDTQYF
TRBV6-1,TRBJ2-7,few,CASTHSGSPYEQYF
TRBV20-1,TRBJ2-7,few,CSARAGSSTASEQYF
TRBV7-3,TRBJ2-2,-,CASSRDREGGELFF
TRBV29-1,TRBJ2-5,few,CSVKGGLTETQYF
TRBV11-1,TRBJ1-2,many,CASSPRTGIGYTF
TRBV11-2,TRBJ2-7,many,CASSFRGTYEQYF
TRBV10-3,TRBJ1-1,-,CAISQDPYQAFF
TRBV15,TRBJ1-5,many,CATSRAGTGVSNQPQHF
TRBV29-1,TRBJ2-5,many,CSVGETQYF
TRBV6-2/TRBV6-3,TRBJ2-4,few,CASSYSWTAKNIQYF
TRBV7-9,TRBJ1-1,few,CASGHRGTGTEAFF
TRBV6-1,TRBJ2-7,-,CASSDPSGQGTSYEQYF
TRBV5-1,TRBJ2-3,-,CASSFSASGADTQYF
TRBV20-1,TRBJ1-4,many,CSAAGMGNEKLFF
TRBV11-2,TRBJ2-5,many,CASSSGDLPRLETQYF
TRBV18,TRBJ1-6,many,CASSPDPLRSPLHF
TRBV12-3/TRBV12-4,TRBJ1-6,-,CASSLAAGTGSPLHF